This entry lists 25 T cell receptor beta chains sequenced from one sample in a study of T-cell reconstitution after alpha-beta-depleted transplantation in children. Unique molecular identifiers were incorporated into the prepared TCRbeta library. Via MiXCR, TCRdb re-called the PCR reads, giving one row per CDR3 protein. The table includes some 840,000 distinct CDR3 sequences, approximately 15% detected once. Sequenced here: PBMCs, mostly from graft donor cells, sampled 360 days after TCRalphabeta/CD19-depleted stem cell transplant. These receptors were taken from a male patient between 10 and 17 years old who had a stem cell transplant for acute lymphoblastic leukemia, so the T cells may come from the graft donor.

The chain is built from TRBV11-2 and TRBJ2-3; 13 positions match TRBD2. The V gene's germline CDR1 is SGHAT and CDR2 FQNNGV. The CDR3 loop spans 20 amino acids. V shed 4 bases and J 1 base; nucleotides not matched to a gene: 14. The CDR3 DNA reads as TGTGCCAGCAGCTCGGATTGGGGACTAGCGGGGAAAGGCGGCACAGATACGCAGTATTTT. Its protein is CASSSDWGLAGKGGTDTQYF.

This clonotype was picked up a small number of times. J is TRBJ2-7 and V is TRBV10-3, with D unclear. CDR3 length: 11 amino acids. The V end lost 10 bases, the J end lost 2 bases, and 9 bases lay between the germline ends. From germline, CDR1 is ENHRY and CDR2 SYGVKD. CDR3 coding DNA: TGTGCCACGACCCAGACCTACGAGCAGTACTTC. Encoded protein: CATTQTYEQYF.

The chain links TRBV4-1 to TRBJ2-2, with 7 bases fitting TRBD1. Germline V gene data show CDR1 as MGHRA and CDR2 as YSYEKL. With 1 base clipped from V and 8 bases from J, the junction kept 4 bases outside the gene matches. The CDR3 is 14 residues long. The CDR3 DNA follows: TGCGCCAGCAGCCAAGTCCTGACAGGGGGGGAGCTGTTTTTT. Amino acids: CASSQVLTGGELFF.

The chain joins TRBV6-2 or TRBV6-3 to TRBJ2-2, with TRBD2 as a possible D gene (5 bases). The V gene lost 6 bases and the J gene lost 8 bases, with 10 bases spanning the gap. Germline CDR1 MNHEY, CDR2 SVGEGT. CDR3 size: 12 residues. The CDR3 reads CASRFLAGELFF. The DNA of the CDR3 is TGTGCCAGCAGATTCCTAGCTGGGGAGCTGTTTTTT.

The CDR3 sequence: CASSITNPRGEKLFF. For the CDR3, the DNA is TGTGCCAGCAGTATTACGAACCCTCGGGGTGAAAAACTGTTTTTT. V usage is TRBV6-2 or TRBV6-3 and J usage is TRBJ1-4; D gene ambiguous. The germline gives CDR1 MNHEY, CDR2 SVGEGT. This CDR3 comprises 15 residues. Trimming removed 5 bases at V and 7 bases at J, with 17 bases between.

The chain has TRBV4-1 and TRBJ2-7; 13 bases are a match to TRBD2. From germline, CDR1 is MGHRA and CDR2 YSYEKL. This CDR3 is built from 18 residues. The ends lost 2 bases at V and 1 base at J; junction bases unmatched: 8. For the CDR3, the DNA is TGCGCCAGCAGCCAACGCACTCGACTAGCGGGAGGTTCCTACGAGCAGTACTTC. Its translation: CASSQRTRLAGGSYEQYF.

The V call is TRBV7-9, the J call TRBJ1-4; D remains unclear. V shed 3 bases and J shed 0 bases, with 8 bases lying between them. The CDR3 runs to 15 residues. Per the germline V gene, CDR1 is SEHNR and CDR2 is FQNEAQ (reference sequence). As DNA, the CDR3 is TGTGCCAGCAGCTTTGTCAAGGCAACTAATGAAAAACTGTTTTTT. The encoded protein is CASSFVKATNEKLFF.

Only a few counts were recorded for this clonotype. The rearrangement links TRBV29-1 to TRBJ1-2; perhaps TRBD1 as D (6 bases). The germline V and J ends were trimmed by 8 bases and 3 bases, with 16 bases remaining between them. Germline CDR1 reads SQVTM; CDR2 reads ANQGSEA. The CDR3 is made up of 13 amino acids. CDR3 DNA sequence: TGCAGCACAAGGAGGGGGGGCGACTATGGCTACACCTTC. Amino acids: CSTRRGGDYGYTF.

This clonotype has ten or more counts. This chain links TRBV7-9 with TRBJ2-3; a weak D match, TRBD2 (5 bases). Trimming stripped 5 bases from V and 6 bases from J, with 21 bases between. CDR3 size: 16 residues. In germline, CDR1 is SEHNR, CDR2 FQNEAQ (reference sequence). CDR3 protein: CASSPVRLDLQDTQYF. CDR3 DNA: TGTGCCAGCAGCCCAGTGAGGCTGGACTTACAGGATACGCAGTATTTT.

The sample holds a few counts of this clonotype. V is TRBV7-8 and J is TRBJ2-2, with 8 bases identical to TRBD2. The CDR3 extends over 17 amino acids. J lost 7 bases, V lost 0 bases, and 10 bases had no gene match. Per germline, CDR1 SGHVS and CDR2 FQNEAQ. The CDR3 DNA follows: TGTGCCAGCAGCTTAGCGGTAGCGGGGTATACCAGCGGGGAGCTGTTTTTT. Amino acid sequence: CASSLAVAGYTSGELFF. The full variable domain, in which reference TRBV7-8 and TRBJ2-2 provide the parts outside the CDR3, is GAGVSQSPRYKVAKRGQDVALRCDPISGHVSLFWYQQALGQGPEFLTYFQNEAQLDKSGLPSDRFFAERPEGSVSTLKIQRTQQEDSAVYLCASSLAVAGYTSGELFFGEGSRLTVL.

The V and J genes are TRBV5-1 and TRBJ2-7; TRBD2 agrees at 12 bases. Germline loops: CDR1 SGHRS, CDR2 YFSETQ. The CDR3 is 16 amino acids. Losses at the gene ends were 0 bases for V and 4 bases for J; bases not matched to a gene: 5. In DNA form, the CDR3 reads TGCGCCAGCAGCTTGGGACTAGCGGGAGCCTATTACGAGCAGTACTTC. This translates into CASSLGLAGAYYEQYF.

The V call is TRBV2, the J call TRBJ1-5; 7 positions agree with TRBD1. Trimming took 6 bases from V and 0 from J; bases not matched to a gene: 11. The CDR3 has 17 amino acids. Germline loops: CDR1 SNHLY, CDR2 FYNNEI. The CDR3 bases are TGTGCCAGCAGCCCTCGGGACAGCCAGTATAGCAATCAGCCCCAGCATTTT. The encoded protein is CASSPRDSQYSNQPQHF.

The chain has TRBV7-8 and TRBJ2-1; 14 nucleotides agree with TRBD2. CDR1 is SGHVS, CDR2 FQNEAQ, per germline. This CDR3 is built from 18 residues. V lost 5 bases and J lost 1; bases outside the gene matches: 7. The CDR3 bases are TGTGCCAGCAGCGCAAGACTAGCGGGAGGGGGGTCCTACAATGAGCAGTTCTTC. It translates to CASSARLAGGGSYNEQFF.

In its sample, this clonotype was seen many times. V usage is TRBV5-6 and J usage is TRBJ2-1; D is uncertain. The CDR3 extends over 12 amino acids. The V end was cut by 0 bases, the J end by 8 bases, with 6 bases between. Germline V gene data show CDR1 as SGHDT and CDR2 as YYEEEE. The chain's CDR3 is CASSLVRYEQFF. Written as DNA, the CDR3 is TGTGCCAGCAGCTTGGTTAGGTATGAGCAGTTCTTC.

This sequence joins TRBV6-1 and TRBJ2-1, with TRBD1 matching 7 bases. The germline CDR1 and CDR2 sequences are MNHNS and SASEGT. V trimming: 4 bases; J trimming: 4 bases; junction bases outside the gene matches: 7. The CDR3 spans 15 residues. The chain's CDR3 is CASSVGKGAYNEQFF. Written as DNA, the CDR3 is TGTGCCAGCAGTGTCGGGAAGGGGGCTTACAATGAGCAGTTCTTC.

V is TRBV5-1 and J is TRBJ1-1, with no clear D. Germline V CDR1 and CDR2: SGHRS, YFSETQ. Deletions cut 7 bases from V and 11 bases from J, with 21 bases between. The length of the CDR3 is 13 residues. The DNA for the CDR3 is TGCGCCAGCGGCGTTGAGGTTTTTCCAGGTGCTTTCTTT. Translating it yields CASGVEVFPGAFF.

The genes are TRBV5-5 and TRBJ2-3; maybe TRBD2 (6 bases). CDR1 SGHKS and CDR2 YYEKEE come from the germline V gene (reference sequence). CDR3 length: 16 amino acids. The V end lost 4 bases, the J end lost 0 bases, and 15 bases lay between the germline ends. The CDR3 sequence is CASSIGTSASTDTQYF. The DNA of the CDR3 is TGTGCCAGCAGCATAGGGACTTCAGCTAGCACAGATACGCAGTATTTT.

This chain connects TRBV4-1 to TRBJ2-3, with D perhaps matching TRBD2 (5 bases). V dropped 1 base and J dropped 6 bases, with 14 bases sitting between them. The germline CDR1 and CDR2 sequences are MGHRA and YSYEKL. This CDR3 is built from 15 residues. The CDR3 reads CASSQGTGQVDTQYF. CDR3 nucleotide sequence: TGCGCCAGCAGCCAAGGGACTGGCCAAGTGGATACGCAGTATTTT.

The table lists this clonotype with a count of one. This sequence joins TRBV7-2 and TRBJ2-7, with 8 bases lining up with TRBD1. CDR3 length equals 15 residues. J gave up 4 bases and V 1 base, and 6 bases lay outside the gene matches. Germline V gives CDR1 SGHTA, CDR2 FQGNSA. CDR3 sequence: CASSLGSGGTYEQYF. The CDR3 coding sequence is TGTGCCAGCAGCTTAGGGTCAGGGGGCACGTACGAGCAGTACTTC.

The chain recombines TRBV6-1 with TRBJ1-2; D might be TRBD1 (5 bases). The germline V and J ends were trimmed by 6 bases and 0 bases, with 23 bases remaining between them. This CDR3 has 18 amino acids. Germline V gives CDR1 MNHNS, CDR2 SASEGT. CDR3 bases: TGTGCCAGCAGCCTAATGGGGGTCCGGGGCCTTGCTAACTATGGCTACACCTTC. Translated, it gives CASSLMGVRGLANYGYTF.

This clonotype appeared a few times. The CDR3 region has the DNA TGTGCCAGCAGCTTAGGACGACAGGGGGTGGCAGATACGCAGTATTTT. It encodes CASSLGRQGVADTQYF. J is TRBJ2-3 and V is TRBV7-3, with TRBD1 matching 9 bases. With V trimmed by 2 bases and J by 4 bases, 7 bases remained unmatched. Germline-derived CDR1 and CDR2 are SGHTA and FQGTGA. The CDR3 is 16 amino acids.

This chain uses TRBV20-1 with TRBJ1-5; unclear D gene. Deletions cut 0 bases from V and 6 bases from J, with 12 bases between. The germline V gene encodes CDR1 DFQATT and CDR2 SNEGSKA (reference sequence). CDR3 length: 14 amino acids. CDR3 coding DNA: TGCAGTGCTAGAGATTTAAGCCTTGGTCAGCCCCAGCATTTT. Translation gives CSARDLSLGQPQHF.

V gene TRBV12-3 or TRBV12-4 combines with J gene TRBJ2-1; D unresolved. Trimming left V 9 bases short and J 9 bases short, with 18 bases between. The CDR3 runs to 13 residues. For the CDR3, the DNA is TGTGCCAGTAGTGGAGTAAGAATCGGTGAGCAGTTCTTC. It is translated as CASSGVRIGEQFF.

The genes are TRBV7-9 and TRBJ2-3, with D maybe TRBD2 (6 bases). The CDR3 contains 16 residues. V lost 2 bases to trimming and J lost 1 base, with 13 bases between them. The germline V gene has CDR1 SEHNR and CDR2 FQNEAQ (reference sequence). The CDR3, as DNA: TGTGCCAGCAGCTTAATAGGCGGGACCGGCACAGATACGCAGTATTTT. Protein: CASSLIGGTGTDTQYF.

The chain couples TRBV6-1 to TRBJ2-3, with D possibly TRBD1 on 5 matching bases. Germline lookup yields CDR1 MNHNS and CDR2 SASEGT. Trimming took off 4 bases at V and 6 bases at J, with 14 bases between the two ends. The CDR3 runs to 14 residues. The CDR3 is CASSAQDNADTQYF. Written as DNA, the CDR3 is TGTGCCAGCAGTGCCCAGGACAATGCGGATACGCAGTATTTT.